What follows are 22 T cell receptor beta chains derived from one specimen sequenced in a study of cytomegalovirus exposure and HLA in healthy donors. The PCR had 60 Vbeta and 13 Jbeta primers. Produced via immunoSEQ multiplex PCR; TCRdb's table is partial and in-frame only. This specimen shows 150,000 or so clones; the ten leading clones hold around 1.6%. The sequenced material came from PBMCs. The source is a man between 18 and 35 years old in good health and CMV-seronegative.

This chain links TRBV5-3 with TRBJ2-2, with 9 bases that match TRBD1. TRBV5-3 is classed as an ORF, of uncertain function. The trim removed 3 bases at V and 7 bases at J, leaving 13 bases unmatched. The CDR3 runs to 17 residues. The CDR3: CARSSRGTGGSSGELFF. CDR3 DNA sequence: TGTGCCAGAAGCTCGAGGGGCACAGGGGGCAGTAGCGGGGAGCTGTTTTTT.

J is TRBJ1-4 and V is TRBV7-8; D is undetermined. The ends were cut back, 1 base at V and 8 bases at J, with 17 bases in the middle. Germline CDR1 and CDR2: SGHVS and FQNEAQ. The CDR3 covers 16 residues. This chain's CDR3 is CASSLDVSGWAEKLFF. The DNA of the CDR3 is TGTGCCAGCAGCTTAGATGTCTCGGGGTGGGCGGAAAAACTGTTTTTT.

V is TRBV5-4 and J is TRBJ2-7, with TRBD1 matching over 9 bases. J gave up 12 bases and V 3 bases, and 10 bases lay outside the gene matches. The CDR3 is made up of 13 amino acids. In germline, CDR1 is SGHNT, CDR2 YYREEE (reference sequence). The CDR3 is CASSWSPGQGTYF. CDR3 DNA sequence: TGTGCCAGCAGCTGGTCTCCGGGACAGGGTACGTACTTC.

The chain is built from TRBV7-9 and TRBJ2-7; 8 nucleotides agree with TRBD1. Germline assignment: CDR1 SEHNR and CDR2 FQNEAQ (reference sequence). Unmatched junction bases numbered 6, after V lost 3 bases and J lost 2 bases. The CDR3 covers 15 residues. The CDR3 loop is CASSFDRGPPYEQYF. CDR3 sequence (DNA): TGTGCCAGCAGCTTCGACAGGGGTCCCCCCTACGAGCAGTACTTC.

The chain combines TRBV11-3 with TRBJ1-1, with D perhaps matching TRBD1 (5 bases). The CDR3 is 15 amino acids. With 0 bases removed from V and 2 bases from J, the gap between germline ends came to 10 bases. The germline V gene has CDR1 SGHNT and CDR2 YENEEA. CDR3 in DNA: TGTGCCAGCAGCTTAGAGCAGGGTGGCAACACTGAAGCTTTCTTT. This sequence encodes CASSLEQGGNTEAFF. The whole variable domain, remainder taken from reference TRBV11-3 and TRBJ1-1, is EAGVVQSPRYKIIEKKQPVAFWCNPISGHNTLYWYLQNLGQGPELLIRYENEEAVDDSQLPKDRFSAERLKGVDSTLKIQPAELGDSAVYLCASSLEQGGNTEAFFGQGTRLTVV.

This rearrangement joins TRBV5-1 to TRBJ1-4; 7 bases align to TRBD1. J gave up 5 bases and V 7 bases, and 8 bases lay outside the gene matches. This CDR3 has 14 amino acids. Looked up from germline, CDR1 is SGHRS and CDR2 is YFSETQ. CDR3 protein: CASRDGTANEKLFF. The CDR3 region has the DNA TGCGCCAGCCGAGATGGGACAGCAAATGAAAAACTGTTTTTT.

The chain joins TRBV5-5 to TRBJ2-5; 8 bases agree with TRBD2. Germline V gene sequence: CDR1 SGHKS, CDR2 YYEKEE (reference sequence). This CDR3 has 14 amino acids. Trimming took 2 bases from V and 4 from J; bases not matched to a gene: 4. CDR3 region: CASSFPGLGETQYF. CDR3 sequence (DNA): TGTGCCAGCAGCTTTCCGGGACTAGGAGAGACCCAGTACTTC. The full variable domain, with the rest looked up from reference TRBV5-5 and TRBJ2-5, is DAGVTQSPTHLIKTRGQQVTLRCSPISGHKSVSWYQQVLGQGPQFIFQYYEKEERGRGNFPDRFSARQFPNYSSELNVNALLLGDSALYLCASSFPGLGETQYFGPGTRLLVL.

The chain couples TRBV7-9 to TRBJ2-2; a weak D match, TRBD2 (5 bases). With 6 bases removed from V and 6 bases from J, the gap between germline ends came to 14 bases. The CDR3 extends over 14 amino acids. CDR1 SEHNR and CDR2 FQNEAQ come from the germline V gene (reference sequence). CDR3 region: CASRPRVPPGELFF. CDR3 DNA sequence: TGTGCCAGCAGACCGAGGGTACCGCCCGGGGAGCTGTTTTTT.

This chain uses TRBV6-5 with TRBJ2-1; tentatively, D is TRBD1 (6 bases). The germline V gene encodes CDR1 MNHEY and CDR2 SVGAGI. V lost 5 bases to trimming and J lost 5 bases, with 10 bases between them. The length of the CDR3 is 13 residues. The CDR3 sequence is CASSDRRNNEQFF. CDR3 nucleotide sequence: TGTGCCAGCAGTGACAGGAGAAACAATGAGCAGTTCTTC.

The CDR3 protein is CASSIWQGRGDIQYF. CDR3 DNA sequence: TGTGCCAGTAGTATTTGGCAGGGGAGGGGGGACATTCAGTACTTC. V gene TRBV19 combines with J gene TRBJ2-4; possible D gene TRBD2, 7 bases. The CDR3 covers 15 residues. Germline V gene lookup returns CDR1 LNHDA and CDR2 SQIVND (reference sequence). Trimming left V 3 bases short and J 8 bases short, with 17 bases between.

This chain uses TRBV7-9 with TRBJ2-1; D is perhaps TRBD1 (5 bases). The CDR3 loop spans 16 amino acids. Trimming left V 1 base short and J 3 bases short, with 13 bases between. The germline CDR1 and CDR2 sequences are SEHNR and FQNEAQ (reference sequence). CDR3 in amino acids: CASSLVGRVVYNEQFF. As DNA, the CDR3 is TGTGCCAGCAGCTTAGTTGGCAGGGTCGTCTACAATGAGCAGTTCTTC.

Turning to this clone: A junction end diverges from the germline sequence, so it may reflect a read error. The genes are TRBV29-1 and TRBJ2-5, with 9 bases that match TRBD1. The V gene's germline CDR1 is SQVTM and CDR2 ANQGSEA. This CDR3 comprises 10 residues. The CDR3 nucleotides are TGCAGCGTGGTGGGGACAGGGTGGGACTTC. As protein: CSVVGTGWDF. The complete variable domain, with remaining parts taken from reference TRBV29-1 and TRBJ2-5, reads SAVISQKPSRDICQRGTSLTIQCQVDSQVTMMFWYRQQPGQSLTLIATANQGSEATYESGFVIDKFPISRPNLTFSTLTVSNMSPEDSSIYLCSVVGTGWDFGPGTRLLVL.

V gene TRBV28 combines with J gene TRBJ1-4; possible D gene TRBD1, 6 bases. This CDR3 is 17 amino acids long. Germline values: CDR1 MDHEN, CDR2 SYDVKM. The V end was cut by 3 bases, the J end by 0 bases, with 14 bases between. The CDR3 DNA sequence: TGTGCCAGCAGTTTCGCGACAGGAAGAACAACTAATGAAAAACTGTTTTTT. Amino acid sequence: CASSFATGRTTNEKLFF.

This CDR3 is CASSSGGARTEAFF. CDR3 coding DNA: TGTGCCAGCAGCTCGGGGGGCGCACGGACTGAAGCTTTCTTT. The rearrangement uses TRBV2 and TRBJ1-1, with D perhaps matching TRBD1 (6 bases). Germline V gene sequence: CDR1 SNHLY, CDR2 FYNNEI. The V end lost 6 bases, the J end lost 5 bases, and 16 bases lay between the germline ends. This CDR3 is 14 amino acids long.

The chain joins TRBV28 to TRBJ1-2; 7 nucleotides align to TRBD1. With 6 bases clipped from V and 4 bases from J, the junction kept 5 bases outside the gene matches. The CDR3 spans 13 residues. CDR1 is MDHEN, CDR2 SYDVKM, per germline. The CDR3 protein is CASRPGTVYGYTF. The DNA of the CDR3 is TGTGCCAGCAGACCCGGGACAGTCTATGGCTACACCTTC.

This chain links TRBV18 with TRBJ1-1; 7 nucleotides match TRBD1. V dropped 4 bases and J dropped 6; count of bases not matched to a gene: 11. This CDR3 comprises 15 residues. CDR1 and CDR2 from the germline V gene are KGHSH and LQKENI. The CDR3 is CASSLYEDRSAEAFF. DNA of the CDR3: TGTGCCAGCTCACTTTACGAGGACAGGTCCGCTGAAGCTTTCTTT.

The V call is TRBV6-6, the J call TRBJ1-4; no clear D. The CDR3 extends over 14 amino acids. Trimming removed 2 bases from V and 4 bases from J, with 8 bases in between. CDR1 MNHNY and CDR2 SVGAGI come from the germline V gene (reference sequence). In nucleotides, the CDR3 is TGTGCCAGCAGTTACGGCCAGTTTAATGAAAAACTGTTTTTT. This encodes CASSYGQFNEKLFF.

V usage is TRBV29-1 and J usage is TRBJ2-4, with D possibly matching TRBD1 (5 bases). Germline-derived CDR1 and CDR2 are SQVTM and ANQGSEA. This CDR3 spans 14 amino acids. Trimming pared 7 bases from V and 0 bases from J, leaving 13 bases between. This CDR3 is CSAALTVAKNIQYF. The CDR3 DNA reads TGCAGCGCGGCCCTGACAGTAGCCAAAAACATTCAGTACTTC.

The CDR3 loop reads CASSLPGGVRTEAFF. CDR3 nucleotide sequence: TGTGCCAGCAGCTTACCGGGGGGCGTGCGCACTGAAGCTTTCTTT. V gene TRBV7-9 combines with J gene TRBJ1-1, with a weak D call TRBD1 (6 bases). The CDR3 totals 15 residues. The ends were cut back, 2 bases at V and 4 bases at J, with 14 bases in the middle. CDR1 and CDR2 from the germline V gene are SEHNR and FQNEAQ (reference sequence).

The CDR3 coding sequence is TGTGCCAGCAGCTTAGGCAGGGCTGGCACTGAAGCTTTCTTT. Protein: CASSLGRAGTEAFF. This sequence joins TRBV11-3 and TRBJ1-1, with D possibly being TRBD1 (5 bases). The ends were cut back, 1 base at V and 4 bases at J, with 10 bases in the middle. Looked up from germline, CDR1 is SGHNT and CDR2 is YENEEA. CDR3 length equals 14 residues.

The rearrangement joins TRBV10-3 to TRBJ1-2; the match to TRBD1 covers 11 bases. The junction had 3 bases not matched to a gene; V was cut back by 6 bases and J by 3 bases. The germline CDR1 and CDR2 sequences are ENHRY and SYGVKD. The CDR3 has 14 residues. The CDR3 reads CAISGGQGDYGYTF. In DNA, the CDR3 is TGTGCCATCAGCGGGGGACAGGGGGACTATGGCTACACCTTC.

The V gene is TRBV25-1, the J gene TRBJ1-1, with D tentatively TRBD1 (6 bases). Germline V gene data show CDR1 as MGHDK and CDR2 as SYGVNS. This CDR3 comprises 14 residues. Trimming removed 5 bases from V and 10 bases from J, with 20 bases in between. The CDR3 nucleotides read TGTGCCAGCAGTAGTTTTGCCTCACAGGGAAGAGCTTTCTTT. Amino acids: CASSSFASQGRAFF.